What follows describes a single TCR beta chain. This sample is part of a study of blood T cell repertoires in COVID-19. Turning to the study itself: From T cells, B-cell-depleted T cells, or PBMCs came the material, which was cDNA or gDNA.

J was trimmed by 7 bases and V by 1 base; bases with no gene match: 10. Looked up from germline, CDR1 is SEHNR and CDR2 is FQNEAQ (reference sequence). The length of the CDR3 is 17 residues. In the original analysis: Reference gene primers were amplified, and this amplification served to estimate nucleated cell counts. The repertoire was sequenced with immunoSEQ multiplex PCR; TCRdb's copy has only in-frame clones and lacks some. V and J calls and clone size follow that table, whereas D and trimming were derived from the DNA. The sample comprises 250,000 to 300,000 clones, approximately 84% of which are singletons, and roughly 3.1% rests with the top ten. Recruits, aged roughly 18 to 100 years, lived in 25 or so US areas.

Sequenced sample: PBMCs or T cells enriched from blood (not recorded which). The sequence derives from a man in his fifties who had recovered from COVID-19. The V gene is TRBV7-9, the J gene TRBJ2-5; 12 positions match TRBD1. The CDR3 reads CASSLDRDRGRGGTQYF. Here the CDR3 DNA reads TGTGCCAGCAGCTTAGACCGGGACAGGGGGCGAGGGGGGACCCAGTACTTC. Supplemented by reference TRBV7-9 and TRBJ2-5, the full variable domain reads DTGVSQNPRHKITKRGQNVTFRCDPISEHNRLYWYRQTLGQGPEFLTYFQNEAQLEKSRLLSDRFSAERPKGSFSTLEIQRTEQGDSAMYLCASSLDRDRGRGGTQYFGPGTRLLVL.